Given below is one T cell receptor (beta chain) in context. Its antigen remains unidentified. This specimen comes from a study of cytomegalovirus exposure and HLA in healthy donors. Across the whole study: The same platform was used for the 100 to 150 validation repertoires and the approximately 700 first-cohort repertoires, a later analysis reported.

TCRdb's copy holds only in-frame clones and misses some; the assay was immunoSEQ multiplex PCR. The sample lists fewer than 400,000 clones, about nine tenths occurring once. The V end lost 5 bases, the J end lost 4 bases, and 12 bases lay between the germline ends. CDR1 and CDR2 from the germline V gene are SGHRS and YFSETQ. The CDR3 has 13 amino acids. Study-level results: Testing in vitro showed a few CMV-associated chains specific for CMV antigens. Reportedly, diagnosis of cytomegalovirus status by the classifier showed high specificity and sensitivity. Approximately 160 TCR beta chains were listed as cytomegalovirus-associated.

The clonotype originates from a woman aged 18 to 35 in good health and CMV-seronegative. Sequenced sample: PBMCs. The rearrangement joins TRBV5-1 to TRBJ1-2; perhaps TRBD1 as D (6 bases). The CDR3 nucleotides are TGCGCCAGCAGTAGGACAGCGTCCTATGGCTACACCTTC. Encoded protein: CASSRTASYGYTF.